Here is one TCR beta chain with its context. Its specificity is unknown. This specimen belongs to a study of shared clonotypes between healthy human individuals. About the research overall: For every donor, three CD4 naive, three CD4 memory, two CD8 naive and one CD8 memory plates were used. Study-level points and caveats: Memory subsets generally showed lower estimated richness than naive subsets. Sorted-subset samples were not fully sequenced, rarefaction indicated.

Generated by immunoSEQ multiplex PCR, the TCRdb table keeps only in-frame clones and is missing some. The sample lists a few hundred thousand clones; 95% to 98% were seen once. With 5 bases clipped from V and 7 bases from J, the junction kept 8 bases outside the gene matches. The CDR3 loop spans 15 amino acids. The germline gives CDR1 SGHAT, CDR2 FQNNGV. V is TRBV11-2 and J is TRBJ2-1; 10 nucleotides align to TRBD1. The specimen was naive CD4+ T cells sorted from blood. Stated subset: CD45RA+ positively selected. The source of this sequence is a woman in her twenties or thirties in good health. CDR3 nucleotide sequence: TGTGCCAGCAGCCAGAGGGACAGGGGTCGGAATGAGCAGTTCTTC. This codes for CASSQRDRGRNEQFF.